This T cell receptor beta chain emerged from a study of cytomegalovirus exposure and HLA in healthy donors. Study background: Among the approximately 430 donors who were genotyped, 70% to 90% fell in the genetic ancestry cluster that is associated with self-reported Caucasian donors.

The primer mix had 60 Vbeta and 13 Jbeta primers. Measured with immunoSEQ multiplex PCR; TCRdb has only the in-frame clones, and not every one. In total, the table holds tens of thousands of clones. To note about this clone: The antigen remains undetermined.

The CDR3 sequence is 17 residues long. Germline CDR1 reads SGHTA; CDR2 reads FQGNSA. V lost 0 bases, J lost 5 bases, and 3 bases stayed unmatched. Study-wide points: Among immune exposure information, only CMV serostatus was available. The study assumed roughly uniform donor sequencing depth for presence/absence analyses. Differences between HLA loci emerged in a later analysis of TCR association rates, with DRB1 most and HLA-C fewest.

Material: PBMCs. V gene TRBV7-2 combines with J gene TRBJ2-2; 13 bases map to TRBD2. The sequence derives from a woman aged 60 to 75 in good health and CMV-seronegative. The CDR3 nucleotides are TGTGCCAGCAGCTTAGCGCGACTAGCGGGAGGTACCGGGGAGCTGTTTTTT. Translated, it gives CASSLARLAGGTGELFF.